These 24 T cell receptor beta chains were all obtained from the same sample, sequenced in a study of blood T cell repertoires in COVID-19. Method: immunoSEQ multiplex PCR; TCRdb's copy keeps in-frame clones and lacks some. The data contain roughly 130,000 clones, less than 85% of them singletons. Sequenced sample: peripheral blood. The receptors derive from an older woman with acute or convalescent COVID-19.

The chain has TRBV6-1 and TRBJ1-5, with D possibly TRBD1 on 5 matching bases. The CDR3 is 15 amino acids. Germline CDR1 and CDR2: MNHNS and SASEGT. Trimming took off 1 base at V and 4 bases at J, with 11 bases between the two ends. Written as DNA, the CDR3 is TGTGCCAGCAGTGAAGTTGGGGGGGTTAATCAGCCCCAGCATTTT. This encodes CASSEVGGVNQPQHF.

V and J are TRBV19 and TRBJ2-1, with TRBD2 identical over 7 bases. CDR1 is LNHDA and CDR2 is SQIVND in the germline V gene (reference sequence). There are 20 residues in the CDR3. V dropped 1 base and J dropped 6; count of bases not matched to a gene: 21. This chain's CDR3 is CASSIGFSGGRFQGSNEQFF. The CDR3 region has the DNA TGTGCCAGTAGTATAGGTTTCTCGGGAGGCCGCTTTCAGGGATCCAATGAGCAGTTCTTC. The variable domain in full, with the rest retrieved from reference TRBV19 and TRBJ2-1, is DGGITQSPKYLFRKEGQNVTLSCEQNLNHDAMYWYRQDPGQGLRLIYYSQIVNDFQKGDIAEGYSVSREKKESFPLTVTSAQKNPTAFYLCASSIGFSGGRFQGSNEQFFGPGTRLTVL.

This sequence joins TRBV18 and TRBJ1-6; 7 nucleotides agree with TRBD1. J was trimmed by 8 bases and V by 3 bases; bases with no gene match: 1. Looked up from germline, CDR1 is KGHSH and CDR2 is LQKENI. The CDR3 contains 13 residues. CDR3 bases: TGTGCCAGCTCACCCGGACAGGATTCACCCCTCCACTTT. Its translation is CASSPGQDSPLHF.

The chain uses TRBV28 and TRBJ1-2, with D possibly being TRBD1 (6 bases). Germline CDR1 and CDR2: MDHEN and SYDVKM. This CDR3 has 14 residues. The V end lost 3 bases, the J end lost 1 base, and 9 bases lay between the germline ends. The CDR3 sequence is CASSFGTLNYGYTF. CDR3 in DNA: TGTGCCAGCAGTTTCGGGACACTTAACTATGGCTACACCTTC.

The genes are TRBV21-1 and TRBJ2-3; TRBD1, the table's D call, was not compared with the DNA. TRBV21-1 constitutes a pseudogene. This CDR3 region has 19 residues. CDR3 loop: CASSKKSAFKGIGTDTQYF. The CDR3 DNA reads TGTGCCAGCAGCAAAAAATCGGCTTTCAAGGGGATTGGGACAGATACGCAGTATTTT.

The chain couples TRBV9 to TRBJ1-3; TRBD1 might be the D (6 bases). CDR3 size: 14 residues. Germline CDR1 reads SGDLS; CDR2 reads YYNGEE. V lost 0 bases to trimming and J lost 8 bases, with 12 bases between them. The CDR3 sequence is CASSVAGRGDTIYF. The DNA of the CDR3 is TGTGCCAGCAGCGTAGCTGGCAGGGGAGACACCATATATTTT.

The chain combines TRBV18 with TRBJ1-6; possibly TRBD1 for D (6 bases). The CDR3 contains 16 residues. V lost 1 base and J lost 9, with 16 bases in between. CDR1 is KGHSH, CDR2 LQKENI, per germline. The CDR3 reads CASSPQAGEKSSPLHF. The CDR3 bases are TGTGCCAGCTCACCACAGGCAGGGGAGAAAAGTTCACCCCTCCACTTT. Combining the CDR3 with reference TRBV18 and TRBJ1-6 gives the whole variable domain NAGVMQNPRHLVRRRGQEARLRCSPMKGHSHVYWYRQLPEEGLKFMVYLQKENIIDESGMPKERFSAEFPKEGPSILRIQQVVRGDSAAYFCASSPQAGEKSSPLHFGNGTRLTVT.

This chain uses TRBV12-5 with TRBJ1-2; 9 bases are shared with TRBD1. The CDR3 spans 15 residues. V was clipped by 1 base and J by 0 bases; unmatched bases: 0. Germline V gene sequence: CDR1 LGHNT, CDR2 FRNRAP. CDR3 amino acids: CASGLGTGANYGYTF. The CDR3, as DNA: TGTGCTAGTGGTTTGGGGACAGGGGCTAACTATGGCTACACCTTC.

The rearrangement links TRBV6-5 to TRBJ1-1, with a weak D call TRBD1 (6 bases). Trimming left V 6 bases short and J 5 bases short, with 16 bases between. CDR3 size: 14 residues. Germline-derived CDR1 and CDR2 are MNHEY and SVGAGI. The CDR3 region is CASREAGEWTEAFF. The CDR3 DNA follows: TGTGCCAGCAGAGAGGCAGGGGAATGGACTGAAGCTTTCTTT.

The chain is built from TRBV13 and TRBJ1-2, with 12 nucleotides matching TRBD1. With V trimmed by 1 base and J by 4 bases, 7 bases remained unmatched. There are 17 residues in the CDR3. Germline loops: CDR1 PRHDT, CDR2 FYEKMQ (reference sequence). The DNA of the CDR3 is TGTGCCAGCAGCTTAGAAGGGACAGGGGGCCGTGTCTATGGCTACACCTTC. The encoded protein is CASSLEGTGGRVYGYTF.

The chain uses TRBV19 and TRBJ2-1, with TRBD1 as a possible D gene (6 bases). Germline V lookup: CDR1 LNHDA, CDR2 SQIVND (reference sequence). Trimming took 5 bases from V and 7 from J, leaving 15 bases between them. The CDR3 sequence is 14 residues long. CDR3 in amino acids: CASSEQGRSNEQFF. CDR3 bases: TGTGCCAGTAGTGAACAGGGTAGATCGAATGAGCAGTTCTTC.

The CDR3 is CASGEGSPLHF. The CDR3 coding sequence is TGTGCCAGCGGGGAGGGTTCACCCCTCCACTTT. This chain joins TRBV6-5 and TRBJ1-6; D not resolved. Germline V gene sequence: CDR1 MNHEY, CDR2 SVGAGI. The V gene lost 8 bases and the J gene lost 9 bases, with 8 bases spanning the gap. The CDR3 runs to 11 residues.

This clone showed up just a few times. The rearrangement links TRBV29-1 to TRBJ2-3; TRBD1 might be the D (6 bases). V was shortened by 3 bases and J by 6 bases, with 22 bases between the two germline ends. The CDR3 contains 16 residues. CDR1 is SQVTM, CDR2 ANQGSEA, per germline. The chain's CDR3 is CSVDLLGQGSMDTQYF. CDR3 DNA: TGCAGCGTTGACTTATTGGGTCAGGGGAGTATGGATACGCAGTATTTT.

The chain combines TRBV28 with TRBJ1-6; 11 positions agree with TRBD1. The CDR3 sequence is 14 residues long. Germline V gives CDR1 MDHEN, CDR2 SYDVKM. With 6 bases clipped from V and 11 bases from J, the junction kept 6 bases outside the gene matches. For the CDR3, the DNA is TGTGCCAGCAGCATGGGACAGGGGGGGGCACCCCTCCACTTT. It codes for CASSMGQGGAPLHF. Complete variable domain (other parts from reference TRBV28 and TRBJ1-6): DVKVTQSSRYLVKRTGEKVFLECVQDMDHENMFWYRQDPGLGLRLIYFSYDVKMKEKGDIPEGYSVSREKKERFSLILESASTNQTSMYLCASSMGQGGAPLHFGNGTRLTVT.

V gene TRBV7-2 combines with J gene TRBJ1-1, with a possible D match to TRBD1 (6 bases). From germline, CDR1 is SGHTA and CDR2 FQGNSA. The length of the CDR3 is 15 residues. The ends were cut back, 5 bases at V and 5 bases at J, with 18 bases in the middle. The CDR3 DNA reads as TGTGCCAGCAGCGCAGACAGGTTTGGGGCAACTGAAGCTTTCTTT. Residues: CASSADRFGATEAFF.

The gene calls are TRBV19 and TRBJ2-1, with TRBD2 matching 9 bases. V dropped 6 bases and J dropped 6; count of bases not matched to a gene: 9. Germline V gene lookup returns CDR1 LNHDA and CDR2 SQIVND (reference sequence). This CDR3 region has 15 residues. CDR3 amino acids: CASSVQASGVNEQFF. CDR3 coding DNA: TGTGCCAGTAGCGTCCAGGCTAGCGGGGTCAATGAGCAGTTCTTC.

The chain combines TRBV2 with TRBJ1-2; tentatively, D is TRBD1 (5 bases). The CDR3 extends over 13 amino acids. V was trimmed by 5 bases and J by 8 bases, leaving 15 bases between them. The germline V gene has CDR1 SNHLY and CDR2 FYNNEI. The CDR3 region has the DNA TGTGCCAGCAGTTCGACAGCCAGCTACGGCTACACCTTC. This gives the protein CASSSTASYGYTF.

The chain recombines TRBV19 with TRBJ1-2; D possibly corresponds to TRBD1 (5 bases). The CDR3 runs 12 residues. V shed 6 bases and J shed 7 bases, with 12 bases lying between them. CDR1 and CDR2 from the germline V gene are LNHDA and SQIVND (reference sequence). Here the CDR3 reads CASRPQDLGYTF. The CDR3 DNA is TGTGCCAGTAGACCACAGGATCTTGGCTACACCTTC.

This clone was recorded only once. The chain combines TRBV19 with TRBJ1-4, with unresolved D. The germline gives CDR1 LNHDA, CDR2 SQIVND (reference sequence). Deletions cut 5 bases from V and 8 bases from J, with 6 bases between. The CDR3 length is 11 residues. The CDR3 loop reads CASSFGEKLFF. DNA for the CDR3: TGTGCCAGTAGTTTTGGCGAAAAACTGTTTTTT.

This rearrangement joins TRBV7-9 to TRBJ1-3; D remains ambiguous. CDR1 SEHNR and CDR2 FQNEAQ come from the germline V gene (reference sequence). Trimming shortened V by 5 bases and J by 0 bases, and 8 bases separated the two germline ends. The CDR3 covers 14 residues. This chain's CDR3 is CASSLQNSGNTIYF. The CDR3 coding sequence is TGTGCCAGCAGCCTACAGAACTCTGGAAACACCATATATTTT.

The chain recombines TRBV9 with TRBJ1-3; maybe TRBD1 (5 bases). V dropped 4 bases and J dropped 1 base, with 15 bases sitting between them. There are 16 residues in the CDR3. From germline, CDR1 is SGDLS and CDR2 YYNGEE. The CDR3 bases are TGTGCCAGCAGCACTACCCCCCAGGGATCTGGAAACACCATATATTTT. This sequence encodes CASSTTPQGSGNTIYF.

The rearrangement uses TRBV7-2 and TRBJ2-2; D perhaps matches TRBD1 (5 bases). Germline values: CDR1 SGHTA, CDR2 FQGNSA. This CDR3 is built from 15 residues. The ends were cut back, 1 base at V and 5 bases at J, with 11 bases in the middle. CDR3 DNA sequence: TGTGCCAGCAGCTTAGTGGCCAGGGTAACCGGGGAGCTGTTTTTT. The encoded protein is CASSLVARVTGELFF.

This clone has only a few counts. This chain links TRBV19 with TRBJ1-2; D remains unclear. The CDR3 loop spans 12 amino acids. V was shortened by 6 bases and J by 5 bases, with 10 bases between the two germline ends. Germline V lookup: CDR1 LNHDA, CDR2 SQIVND (reference sequence). In DNA, the CDR3 is TGTGCCAGTAGGACCCCCGGGTATGGCTACACCTTC. Amino acid sequence: CASRTPGYGYTF.

The chain combines TRBV7-3 with TRBJ2-3; D gene uncertain. The CDR3 sequence is 13 residues long. Between the trimmed V and J ends, which lost 5 bases and 2 bases, there was a span of 8 bases. Looked up from germline, CDR1 is SGHTA and CDR2 is FQGTGA. CDR3 protein: CASSPPYTDTQYF. The CDR3 nucleotides are TGTGCCAGCAGCCCCCCGTACACAGATACGCAGTATTTT. Full variable domain (missing parts from reference TRBV7-3 and TRBJ2-3): GAGVSQTPSNKVTEKGKYVELRCDPISGHTALYWYRQSLGQGPEFLIYFQGTGAADDSGLPNDRFFAVRPEGSVSTLKIQRTERGDSAVYLCASSPPYTDTQYFGPGTRLTVL.